The 7 T cell receptor beta chains given below trace back to one sample, sequenced in a study of shared clonotypes between healthy human individuals. Profiled with immunoSEQ multiplex PCR; TCRdb holds only in-frame clones, not every one. The top ten hold 1.5% of the sample, which has 950,000 to 1,300,000 clones, more than 65% seen once. The sample comprised memory CD4+ T cells sorted from blood. Subset: CD45RA-negative fraction. The receptor source for this set is a man between 18 and 29 years old in good health.

The chain is built from TRBV5-4 and TRBJ1-2, with D unresolved. The CDR3 runs 13 residues. Germline CDR1 is SGHNT and CDR2 is YYREEE (reference sequence). Between the trimmed V and J ends, which lost 0 bases and 6 bases, there was a span of 9 bases. CDR3 in amino acids: CASSLGQVDGYTF. The DNA of the CDR3 is TGTGCCAGCAGCTTGGGTCAGGTGGATGGCTACACCTTC.

The chain couples TRBV11-3 to TRBJ2-7; 7 bases fit TRBD1. The CDR3 consists of 13 residues. Germline assignment: CDR1 SGHNT and CDR2 YENEEA. V was clipped by 5 bases and J by 6 bases; unmatched bases: 7. The CDR3 bases are TGTGCCAGCAGCACTTCCAGGGGGAGCGAGCAGTACTTC. Its translation: CASSTSRGSEQYF.

This chain links TRBV6-6 with TRBJ1-4, with TRBD1 matching over 7 bases. Unmatched junction bases numbered 2, after V lost 5 bases and J lost 2 bases. CDR3 size: 14 residues. Germline V CDR1 and CDR2: MNHNY, SVGAGI (reference sequence). CDR3 in DNA: TGTGCCAGCAGTCTACAGGGGACTAATGAAAAACTGTTTTTT. It yields the protein CASSLQGTNEKLFF.

This sequence joins TRBV19 and TRBJ2-2; the D call may be TRBD1 or TRBD2 (5 bases each). This CDR3 comprises 15 residues. V was shortened by 6 bases and J by 3 bases, with 14 bases between the two germline ends. Germline V CDR1 and CDR2: LNHDA, SQIVND (reference sequence). CDR3 sequence: CASRRDRVDTGELFF. CDR3 DNA sequence: TGTGCCAGTAGGAGGGACCGAGTAGACACCGGGGAGCTGTTTTTT.

On this clone itself: The junction differs from germline at one of its ends, possibly a read error. The chain employs TRBV7-7 and TRBJ2-2; D ambiguous. Per the germline V gene, CDR1 is SSHAT and CDR2 is FNYEAQ (reference sequence). CDR3 length: 13 residues. CDR3 region: CASSPWNTGELFF. In DNA, the CDR3 is TGTGCTAGCAGCCCTTGGAACACCGGGGAGCTGTTTTTT. Drawing the rest from reference TRBV7-7 and TRBJ2-2, the complete variable domain is GAGVSQSPRYKVTKRGQDVTLRCDPISSHATLYWYQQALGQGPEFLTYFNYEAQPDKSGLPSDRFSAERPEGSISTLTIQRTEQRDSAMYRCASSPWNTGELFFGEGSRLTVL.

This clone was picked up one time. V usage is TRBV5-1 and J usage is TRBJ2-1; 9 bases fit TRBD2. The J segment lost 7 bases and the V segment lost 0 bases, leaving 5 bases of the junction unmatched. The CDR3 consists of 15 residues. In germline, CDR1 is SGHRS, CDR2 YFSETQ. Written as DNA, the CDR3 is TGCGCCAGCAGCTTGGAGGGGACTAGCTCGAATGAGCAGTTCTTC. The encoded protein is CASSLEGTSSNEQFF.

This clone came up a few times. Here the CDR3 reads CATTTEINTEAFF. The CDR3 nucleotides are TGTGCCACCACGACAGAGATTAACACTGAAGCTTTCTTT. The rearrangement links TRBV2 to TRBJ1-1; D might be TRBD1 (5 bases). This CDR3 region has 13 residues. Looked up from germline, CDR1 is SNHLY and CDR2 is FYNNEI. Deletions cut 10 bases from V and 2 bases from J, with 14 bases between.